The clone carrying this T cell receptor beta chain was seen ten or more times. The data originate from a study of T cells in Graves' hyperthyroidism and ophthalmopathy. The TCR beta CDR3 regions underwent amplification using RNA transcripts as the source. TCR CDR3 regions were first amplified by RT-PCR with HTBI primers. TCRdb analysed the multiplex PCR reads with MiXCR anew, one entry per CDR3 protein. The sample holds around 350,000 distinct CDR3 sequences; about 19% are singletons and the top ten take approximately 4%. The CDR3 sequence is 15 residues long. Germline CDR1 reads SEHNR; CDR2 reads FQNEAQ (reference sequence). J gave up 0 bases and V 5 bases, and 6 bases lay outside the gene matches. Patients were aged 18 to 65, had disease duration under 2 months, and had newly diagnosed hyperthyroidism.

Material for sequencing was blood. The chain carries TRBV7-9 and TRBJ2-7; TRBD1 aligns across 8 bases. The sequence was obtained from a woman aged 18-29 years with Graves' hyperthyroidism. CDR3 sequence: CASSLTQGVSYEQYF. Written as DNA, the CDR3 is TGTGCCAGCAGCCTAACACAGGGGGTCTCCTACGAGCAGTACTTC.